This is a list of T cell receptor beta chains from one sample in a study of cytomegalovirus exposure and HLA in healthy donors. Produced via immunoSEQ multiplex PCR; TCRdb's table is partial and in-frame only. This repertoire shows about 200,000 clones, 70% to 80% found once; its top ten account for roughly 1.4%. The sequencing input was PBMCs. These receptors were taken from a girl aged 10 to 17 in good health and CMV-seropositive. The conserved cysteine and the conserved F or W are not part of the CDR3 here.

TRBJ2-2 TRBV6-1 ATLRTGGIRELF
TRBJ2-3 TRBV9 ASSRSGGATDTQY
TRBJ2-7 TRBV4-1 ASSQDGQGFNEQY
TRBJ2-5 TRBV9 ASSVGGGKLTQETQY
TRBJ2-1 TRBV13 ASSRRQGGEQF
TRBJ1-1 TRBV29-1 SAKLDLNTEAF
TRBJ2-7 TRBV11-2 ASSPTTGSSYEQY
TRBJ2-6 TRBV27 ASRHSLDSGANVLT
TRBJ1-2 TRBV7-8 ASSQGANYGYT
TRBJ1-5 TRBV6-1 ASSERSRIDQPQH
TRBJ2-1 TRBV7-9 ASSRGGIDEQF
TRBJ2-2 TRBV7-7 ASSLGESGAGELF
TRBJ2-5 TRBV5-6 ASSVTGGGETQY
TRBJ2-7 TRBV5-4 ASSPPGGEQY
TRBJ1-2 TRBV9 ASSVVPGQGGNYGYT
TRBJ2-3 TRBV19 ATTRQGFSTDTQY
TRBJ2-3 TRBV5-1 ASTPTGGSADTQY
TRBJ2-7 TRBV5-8 ASGTPLEQY
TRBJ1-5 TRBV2 ASAIDRAGFQPQH
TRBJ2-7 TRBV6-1 ASSELAGGPWEQY
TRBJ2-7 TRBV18 ASSTGTGLTYEQY
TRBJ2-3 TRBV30 AWTTEPTDTQY
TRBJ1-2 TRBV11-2 ASSLTGTRPNYGYT
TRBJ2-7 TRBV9 ASSAGTGGYYEQY
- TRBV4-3 ASSQDIAGGPDEQY
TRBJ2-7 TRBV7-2 ASSTSGPPID
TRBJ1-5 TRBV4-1 ASSQDRGQASNQPQH
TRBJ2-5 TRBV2 ASSGQQGKETQY
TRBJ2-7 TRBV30 AWTRTPLGYEQY
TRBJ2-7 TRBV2 ASEEEGYEQY
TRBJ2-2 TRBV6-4 ASSGDASSTGELF
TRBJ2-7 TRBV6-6 ASSSTGQGLGEQY
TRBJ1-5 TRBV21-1 ASSKQVSNQPQH
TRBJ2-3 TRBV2 ASIQPTAGGPDTQY
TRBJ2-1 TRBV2 ASSTGGGEQF
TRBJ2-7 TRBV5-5 ASSLYLAAYEQY
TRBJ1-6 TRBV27 ASGRGNSPLH
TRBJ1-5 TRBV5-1 ASSLEGRSNQPQH
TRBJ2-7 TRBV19 ASTDRGSYEQY
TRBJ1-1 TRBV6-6 ASSYSSGGRTEAF
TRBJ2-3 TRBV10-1 ASSRLAGPTDTQY
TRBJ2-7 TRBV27 ASSSSPTGQAYEQY
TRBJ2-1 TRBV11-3 ASSSGTNHEQF
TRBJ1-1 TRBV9 ASSVGGGAAF
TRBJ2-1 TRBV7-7 ASSLGQGAYNEQF
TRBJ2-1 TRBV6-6 ASSLAGGLNEQF
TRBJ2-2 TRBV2 ASSERLAGITGELF
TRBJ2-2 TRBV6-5 ASSLGTSELF
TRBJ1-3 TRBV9 ASRGGGNTIY
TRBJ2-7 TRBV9 ASSVSGGVVYEQY
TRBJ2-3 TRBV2 ASSELGGGTDTQY
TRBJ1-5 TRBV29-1 SAQGLNQPQH
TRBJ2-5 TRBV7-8 ASSFADTVPETQY
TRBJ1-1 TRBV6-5 ASSYGTGVRVPAF
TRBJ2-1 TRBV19 ASSMGTKQF
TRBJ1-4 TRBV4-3 ASSHGTGANEKLF
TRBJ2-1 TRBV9 ASSEGASGGSNEQF
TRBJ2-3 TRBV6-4 ASSEVSGGQGDTQY